This is a list of T cell receptor beta chains from one sample in a study of CD8+ T cells in alopecia areata. The data were produced by immunoSEQ multiplex PCR, yet TCRdb's version contains in-frame clones alone and is incomplete. The sample has some 99,000 clones, 61% seen once. The source material was CD8+ T cells sorted from blood, sampled at week 4, from a patient treated with tofacitinib. The receptors stem from a human donor with alopecia areata. CDR3s include the opening cysteine and the closing phenylalanine or tryptophan. Fields, in order: CDR3 DNA, CDR3 protein, D gene, clone size, J gene, V gene. The D gene is left open where the match is weak. Only some rows state a clone size, as once, few, many or a class for expanded clones.

cdr3_nt: TGCAGCGTTGGGGGATCCGACTACTCCTACGAGCAGTACTTC
cdr3_aa: CSVGGSDYSYEQYF
d_call: -
clone_size: few
j_call: TRBJ2-7
v_call: TRBV29-1

cdr3_nt: TGTGCCAGCAGCCCTAGTGACAGTGAAGAGACCCAGTACTTC
cdr3_aa: CASSPSDSEETQYF
d_call: -
clone_size: -
j_call: TRBJ2-5
v_call: TRBV6-5

cdr3_nt: TGTGCCAGCAGCCCCGACTTGAGCTCCTACAATGAGCAGTTCTTC
cdr3_aa: CASSPDLSSYNEQFF
d_call: -
clone_size: medium-sized
j_call: TRBJ2-1
v_call: TRBV5-6

cdr3_nt: TGTGCCTGGAGGGAGACAGGGGGCAACCCTGAAGCTTTCTTT
cdr3_aa: CAWRETGGNPEAFF
d_call: TRBD1
clone_size: -
j_call: TRBJ1-1
v_call: TRBV30

cdr3_nt: TGTGCCAGCAGCTCGGGACAGTCCAATCAGCCCCAGCATTTT
cdr3_aa: CASSSGQSNQPQHF
d_call: TRBD1
clone_size: few
j_call: TRBJ1-5
v_call: TRBV7-9

cdr3_nt: TGCGCCAGCAGTCAATCGCTCAAGGGTTATGACTACAATGAGCAGTTCTTC
cdr3_aa: CASSQSLKGYDYNEQFF
d_call: -
clone_size: -
j_call: TRBJ2-1
v_call: TRBV23-1

cdr3_nt: TGTGCTAGTGGTTTTAATCAGGGAGGTTATGAAAAACTGTTTTTT
cdr3_aa: CASGFNQGGYEKLFF
d_call: -
clone_size: -
j_call: TRBJ1-4
v_call: TRBV12-5

cdr3_nt: TGCGCCAGCAGCCAAGATTTTCTACTAGCGGAGTCCTACAATGAGCAGTTCTTC
cdr3_aa: CASSQDFLLAESYNEQFF
d_call: TRBD2
clone_size: few
j_call: TRBJ2-1
v_call: TRBV4-3

cdr3_nt: TGTGCCAGCAGCTTGGACCTACAGGGGGCTGTCAGCAATGAGCAGCTCTTC
cdr3_aa: CASSLDLQGAVSNEQLF
d_call: TRBD1
clone_size: once
j_call: TRBJ2-1
v_call: TRBV5-6

cdr3_nt: TGTGCCAGCAGTGGTTCAGGGAGTCCTGAAGCTTTCTTT
cdr3_aa: CASSGSGSPEAFF
d_call: -
clone_size: -
j_call: TRBJ1-1
v_call: TRBV25-1

cdr3_nt: TGTGCCAGCAGCGTCTTTACCGGCGGGGAGCTGTTTTTT
cdr3_aa: CASSVFTGGELFF
d_call: -
clone_size: -
j_call: TRBJ2-2
v_call: TRBV9

cdr3_nt: TGTGCCAGCATGCCGAGGCTCGAAGAGACCCAGTACTTC
cdr3_aa: CASMPRLEETQYF
d_call: -
clone_size: -
j_call: TRBJ2-5
v_call: TRBV2

cdr3_nt: TGTGCCAGCAGTTTGCTTGCAGGACGCGATGGCTACACCTTC
cdr3_aa: CASSLLAGRDGYTF
d_call: -
clone_size: -
j_call: TRBJ1-2
v_call: TRBV27